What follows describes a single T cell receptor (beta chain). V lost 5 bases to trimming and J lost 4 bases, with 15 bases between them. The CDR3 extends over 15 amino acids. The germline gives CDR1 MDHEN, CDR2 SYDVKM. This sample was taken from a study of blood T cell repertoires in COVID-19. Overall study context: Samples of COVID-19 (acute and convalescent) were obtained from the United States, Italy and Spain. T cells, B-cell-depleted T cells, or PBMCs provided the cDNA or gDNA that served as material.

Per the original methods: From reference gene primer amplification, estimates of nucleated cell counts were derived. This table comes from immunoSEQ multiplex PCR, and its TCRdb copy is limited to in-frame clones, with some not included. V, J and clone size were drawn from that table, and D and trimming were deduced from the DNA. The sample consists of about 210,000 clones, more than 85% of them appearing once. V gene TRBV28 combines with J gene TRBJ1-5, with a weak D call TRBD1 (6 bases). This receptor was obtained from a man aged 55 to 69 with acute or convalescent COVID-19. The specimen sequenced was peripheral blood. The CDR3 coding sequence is TGTGCCAGCAGTCTTACCGGGACAAAGAATCAGCCCCAGCATTTT. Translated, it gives CASSLTGTKNQPQHF.